This paragraph covers one TCR beta chain sequence. In the source study's methods: For nucleated cells, counts were estimated from reference gene primer amplification. Sequenced by immunoSEQ multiplex PCR; TCRdb stores in-frame clones only, minus some. The V and J calls and clone size are taken from that table; D and trimming were inferred from the DNA. The table shows 70,000 or so clones, with 75% to 90% occurring only once. The data belong to a study of blood T cell repertoires in COVID-19. Study-wide background: T cells, B-cell-depleted T cells, or PBMCs supplied cDNA or gDNA.

V was shortened by 8 bases and J by 4 bases, with 18 bases between the two germline ends. The germline CDR1 and CDR2 sequences are LNHDA and SQIVND (reference sequence). This CDR3 is built from 15 residues. The specimen was peripheral blood. The sequence came from a man aged 25-45 years with acute or convalescent COVID-19. The chain carries TRBV19 and TRBJ1-5; the D gene is possibly TRBD1 (5 bases). CDR3 sequence: CASVRRGAGNQPQHF. CDR3 nucleotides: TGTGCCAGTGTGAGGAGGGGCGCCGGGAATCAGCCCCAGCATTTT. Together with reference TRBV19 and TRBJ1-5, the CDR3 gives the full variable domain: DGGITQSPKYLFRKEGQNVTLSCEQNLNHDAMYWYRQDPGQGLRLIYYSQIVNDFQKGDIAEGYSVSREKKESFPLTVTSAQKNPTAFYLCASVRRGAGNQPQHFGDGTRLSIL.